What follows are 22 T cell receptor beta chains derived from one specimen sequenced in a study of shared clonotypes between healthy human individuals. Naive CD8 isolation took CD45RO-negative cells positively selected for CCR7 and excluded terminally differentiated effector memory CD45RA+ cells. Produced via immunoSEQ multiplex PCR; TCRdb's table is partial and in-frame only. The sample carries about 2 million clones, about 95% recorded once. Input material: naive CD8+ T cells sorted from blood. The receptors were sampled from a young man in good health.

A note on this clone: Other DNA sequences in this specimen translate into the identical CDR3. The chain links TRBV28 to TRBJ2-1; D might be TRBD1 (5 bases). Germline values: CDR1 MDHEN, CDR2 SYDVKM. Trimming cost V 3 bases and J 7 bases, with 13 bases left between them. The CDR3 sequence is 14 residues long. CDR3 nucleotides: TGTGCCAGCAGTTTCGGTCAGGGCAGGAATGAGCAGTTCTTC. Its translation is CASSFGQGRNEQFF.

This chain joins TRBV19 and TRBJ2-1, with a possible D match to TRBD2 (6 bases). The CDR3 contains 16 residues. Trimming left V 2 bases short and J 2 bases short, with 13 bases between. Per germline, CDR1 LNHDA and CDR2 SQIVND (reference sequence). The CDR3 nucleotides read TGTGCCAGTAGTATATATGGGGGGTTCGCCTACAATGAGCAGTTCTTC. Translation gives CASSIYGGFAYNEQFF.

The chain is built from TRBV7-9 and TRBJ1-2; TRBD1 matches 9 bases. Losses at the gene ends were 4 bases for V and 1 base for J; bases not matched to a gene: 7. Per germline, CDR1 SEHNR and CDR2 FQNEAQ (reference sequence). The CDR3 sequence is 16 residues long. This CDR3 is CASSSPGQGVNYGYTF. CDR3 nucleotides: TGTGCCAGCAGCTCTCCGGGACAGGGTGTTAACTATGGCTACACCTTC.

The chain employs TRBV28 and TRBJ1-2; TRBD1 matches at 7 bases. The germline V gene encodes CDR1 MDHEN and CDR2 SYDVKM. The V gene end was trimmed by 1 base and the J gene end by 3 bases; junction bases not matched to a gene: 8. This CDR3 is built from 16 residues. In DNA form, the CDR3 reads TGTGCCAGCAGTTTATTCTCAGGGGGTGAGGACTATGGCTACACCTTC. It translates to CASSLFSGGEDYGYTF.

The chain uses TRBV14 and TRBJ2-5; tentatively, D is TRBD2 (5 bases). The germline V and J ends were trimmed by 2 bases and 4 bases, with 14 bases remaining between them. CDR1 is SGHDN, CDR2 FVKESK, per germline. This CDR3 is built from 15 residues. This chain's CDR3 is CASSQSSGRGETQYF. The CDR3 DNA sequence: TGTGCCAGCAGCCAATCGAGCGGTCGGGGAGAGACCCAGTACTTC.

The CDR3 DNA follows: TGTGCCAGCAGCTTCGGGACAGGGGGCAGTGAGCAGTACTTC. Its protein product is CASSFGTGGSEQYF. The chain joins TRBV11-2 to TRBJ2-7; 12 bases are shared with TRBD1. This CDR3 comprises 14 residues. V lost 3 bases to trimming and J lost 7 bases; unmatched junction nucleotides: 4. From germline, CDR1 is SGHAT and CDR2 FQNNGV.

J is TRBJ2-3 and V is TRBV30; D may be TRBD1 or TRBD2 (5 bases each). Germline lookup yields CDR1 GTSNPN and CDR2 SVGIG (reference sequence). Trimming pared 3 bases from V and 1 base from J, leaving 17 bases between. CDR3 size: 16 residues. The CDR3 DNA reads TGTGCCTGGAGCGCCCAAGGGACCGGGCGCACAGATACGCAGTATTTT. Translation gives CAWSAQGTGRTDTQYF.

This clone has just a few counts. The rearrangement links TRBV5-6 to TRBJ1-1, with D uncertain. From germline, CDR1 is SGHDT and CDR2 YYEEEE. Trimming stripped 3 bases from V and 1 base from J, with 13 bases between. The CDR3 has 15 residues. DNA for the CDR3: TGTGCCAGCAGCTCATGGACGGTTCAGAACACTGAAGCTTTCTTT. Residues: CASSSWTVQNTEAFF.

The chain carries TRBV10-1 and TRBJ2-2, with TRBD2 identical over 7 bases. Germline CDR1 and CDR2: WNHNN and SYGVQD (reference sequence). Trimming took 3 bases from V and 2 from J; bases not matched to a gene: 9. The CDR3 sequence is 17 residues long. CDR3 sequence: CASSDAPREANTGELFF. In nucleotides, the CDR3 is TGCGCCAGCAGTGATGCCCCCCGGGAGGCTAACACCGGGGAGCTGTTTTTT.

The genes are TRBV7-9 and TRBJ1-1, with TRBD1 as a possible D gene (5 bases). V shed 7 bases and J shed 0 bases, with 15 bases lying between them. Germline lookup yields CDR1 SEHNR and CDR2 FQNEAQ (reference sequence). The CDR3 contains 15 residues. CDR3 DNA: TGTGCCAGCAACGAGCAGGGTTGGGTGAACACTGAAGCTTTCTTT. Translating it yields CASNEQGWVNTEAFF.

This clone appeared once. The chain recombines TRBV19 with TRBJ1-2; no clear D. This CDR3 region has 14 residues. Trimming took off 5 bases at V and 0 bases at J, with 10 bases between the two ends. Germline CDR1 and CDR2: LNHDA and SQIVND (reference sequence). The CDR3, as DNA: TGTGCCAGTAGTCGGAGGGAAGCTAACTATGGCTACACCTTC. Its translation is CASSRREANYGYTF.

V usage is TRBV6-1 and J usage is TRBJ2-3, with D unclear. CDR3 size: 15 residues. Germline assignment: CDR1 MNHNS and CDR2 SASEGT. V dropped 2 bases and J dropped 0 bases, with 9 bases sitting between them. Here the CDR3 reads CASSEPRSSTDTQYF. The CDR3 nucleotides read TGTGCCAGCAGTGAACCCCGATCTAGCACAGATACGCAGTATTTT.

The chain employs TRBV28 and TRBJ2-7; TRBD2 is a possible D gene (6 bases). Germline V gives CDR1 MDHEN, CDR2 SYDVKM. The CDR3 totals 12 residues. Trimming took off 3 bases at V and 7 bases at J, with 10 bases between the two ends. The CDR3 loop reads CASSFDAGEQYF. The CDR3 bases are TGTGCCAGCAGTTTCGACGCGGGGGAGCAGTACTTC.

The chain combines TRBV27 with TRBJ2-7; TRBD2 agrees at 10 bases. Looked up from germline, CDR1 is MNHEY and CDR2 is SMNVEV (reference sequence). This CDR3 region has 15 residues. V was clipped by 5 bases and J by 7 bases; unmatched bases: 11. This chain's CDR3 is CASSPIAGGTGEQYF. The CDR3 DNA follows: TGTGCCAGCAGTCCTATAGCGGGGGGAACGGGGGAGCAGTACTTC.

The chain links TRBV7-9 to TRBJ2-7, with a possible D match to TRBD1 (6 bases). Trimming stripped 1 base from V and 1 base from J, with 14 bases between. The CDR3 runs to 16 residues. Germline CDR1 and CDR2: SEHNR and FQNEAQ (reference sequence). CDR3 DNA: TGTGCCAGCAGCTTAGTAACAGGGATATCGTCCTACGAGCAGTACTTC. This encodes CASSLVTGISSYEQYF.

The CDR3 loop is CASSVDGGQSYGYTF. CDR3 DNA: TGTGCCAGCAGCGTAGATGGAGGGCAGAGCTATGGCTACACCTTC. The rearrangement uses TRBV9 and TRBJ1-2; D ambiguous. The germline gives CDR1 SGDLS, CDR2 YYNGEE. This CDR3 has 15 amino acids. Trimming cost V 0 bases and J 4 bases, with 13 bases left between them.

The rearrangement links TRBV10-1 to TRBJ2-1, with D possibly being TRBD1 or TRBD2 (5 bases each). The length of the CDR3 is 18 residues. Trimming took off 0 bases at V and 6 bases at J, with 21 bases between the two ends. The germline V gene has CDR1 WNHNN and CDR2 SYGVQD (reference sequence). The CDR3 nucleotides are TGCGCCAGCAGTGAGTCGAGAGGGGCGCGGGTTCCCTCCAATGAGCAGTTCTTC. Residues: CASSESRGARVPSNEQFF.

For this clone: Other DNA sequences in the same sample also yield this CDR3. The chain couples TRBV11-2 to TRBJ2-7; D gene ambiguous. Looked up from germline, CDR1 is SGHAT and CDR2 is FQNNGV. This CDR3 is 11 amino acids long. With 2 bases removed from V and 4 bases from J, the gap between germline ends came to 3 bases. This CDR3 reads CASSLNYEQYF. In DNA, the CDR3 is TGTGCCAGCAGCTTAAATTACGAGCAGTACTTC.

The gene calls are TRBV9 and TRBJ1-2, with D tentatively TRBD1 (6 bases). This CDR3 has 12 residues. Trimming shortened V by 4 bases and J by 3 bases, and 7 bases separated the two germline ends. Germline CDR1 and CDR2: SGDLS and YYNGEE. As DNA, the CDR3 is TGTGCCAGCAGCTCAGGGGACTATGGCTACACCTTC. Translated, it gives CASSSGDYGYTF.

V and J are TRBV7-9 and TRBJ2-7; the D gene is possibly TRBD1 (6 bases). Trimming left V 5 bases short and J 3 bases short, with 20 bases between. CDR1 and CDR2 (germline): SEHNR, FQNEAQ (reference sequence). CDR3 length: 16 residues. The CDR3 nucleotides are TGTGCCAGCAGCCAAGGAATCGGGGTGGGACACTACGAGCAGTACTTC. Its protein product is CASSQGIGVGHYEQYF.

V usage is TRBV29-1 and J usage is TRBJ1-2, with a possible D match to TRBD1 (6 bases). The CDR3 sequence is 13 residues long. V lost 2 bases and J lost 4, with 11 bases in between. CDR1 and CDR2 from the germline V gene are SQVTM and ANQGSEA. The CDR3 DNA reads TGCAGCGTTGAAAAGGGGGGGACCTATGGCTACACCTTC. Translating gives CSVEKGGTYGYTF.

The chain combines TRBV28 with TRBJ2-5; D is unresolved. This CDR3 comprises 14 residues. The V and J ends lost 3 bases and 2 bases respectively, with 10 bases between them. CDR1 is MDHEN, CDR2 SYDVKM, per germline. The CDR3 loop reads CASSFSLLQETQYF. The CDR3 DNA sequence: TGTGCCAGCAGTTTTAGCCTGCTGCAAGAGACCCAGTACTTC.